The subject of this entry is one TCR beta chain. The antigen is not known. Assay used: immunoSEQ multiplex PCR; TCRdb lists only in-frame clones, some missing. The table lists roughly 120,000 clones, 92% of them singletons, with 1.5% to 2% in the top ten. Trimming cost V 4 bases and J 3 bases; bases outside gene matches: 3. The CDR3 runs 15 residues. The germline gives CDR1 SGHTA, CDR2 FQGTGA. Second-dose recipients at about 4 or about 12 weeks were treated as one pooled group. These data originate in a study of T cell responses to AZD1222 COVID-19 vaccine. General study findings and limits: A rise in Spike-specific TCR breadth and depth followed two AZD1222 doses. Regions 160-218 and 743-854 held dominance among vaccine-associated CD4 TCRs, which spanned spike. The reported proportion of spike-specific TCRs targeting unmutated variant regions was nearly half.

Material: peripheral blood, obtained 28 days after the second AZD1222 dose. This sequence joins TRBV7-3 and TRBJ2-1, with 10 nucleotides matching TRBD2. The sequence was collected from an adult who received the AZD1222 COVID-19 vaccine. CDR3: CASSSGLANYNEQFF. The CDR3 region has the DNA TGTGCCAGCAGCTCGGGACTAGCGAACTACAATGAGCAGTTCTTC. The entire variable domain, with the rest obtained from reference TRBV7-3 and TRBJ2-1, is as follows: GAGVSQTPSNKVTEKGKYVELRCDPISGHTALYWYRQSLGQGPEFLIYFQGTGAADDSGLPNDRFFAVRPEGSVSTLKIQRTERGDSAVYLCASSSGLANYNEQFFGPGTRLTVL.